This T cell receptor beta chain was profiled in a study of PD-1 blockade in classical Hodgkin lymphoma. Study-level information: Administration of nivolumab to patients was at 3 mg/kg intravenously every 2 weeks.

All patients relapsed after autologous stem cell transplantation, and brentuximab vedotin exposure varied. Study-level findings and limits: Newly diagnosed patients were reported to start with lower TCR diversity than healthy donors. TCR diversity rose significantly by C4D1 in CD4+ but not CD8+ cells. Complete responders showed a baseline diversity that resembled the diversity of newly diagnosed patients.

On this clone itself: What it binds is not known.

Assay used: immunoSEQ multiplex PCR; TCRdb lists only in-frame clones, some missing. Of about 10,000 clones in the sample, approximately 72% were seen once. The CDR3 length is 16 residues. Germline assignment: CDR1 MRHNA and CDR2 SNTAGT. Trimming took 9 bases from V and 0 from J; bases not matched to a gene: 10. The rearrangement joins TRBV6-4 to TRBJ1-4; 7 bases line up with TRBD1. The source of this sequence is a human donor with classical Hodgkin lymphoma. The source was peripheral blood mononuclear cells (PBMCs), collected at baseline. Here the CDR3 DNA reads TGTGCCAGAATTTCAGGGGGAGCCTCAACTAATGAAAAACTGTTTTTT. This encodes CARISGGASTNEKLFF.